These 4 T cell receptor beta chains originate from one sample sequenced in a study of PD-L1 blockade in urothelial cancer. Documented time point: pretreatment peripheral blood. Data came from immunoSEQ multiplex PCR; TCRdb stores just in-frame clones and leaves some out. The sample lists some 50,000 clones, roughly 87% occurring once. The source was PBMCs, collected around atezolizumab (anti-PD-L1) treatment. These receptors all come from a woman in her sixties or seventies with urothelial cancer.

CDR3 region: CASSLVFRASGGHNEQFF. CDR3 bases: TGTGCCAGCAGCTTAGTGTTCCGGGCTAGCGGGGGCCACAATGAGCAGTTCTTC. This chain connects TRBV7-6 to TRBJ2-1; 10 bases match TRBD2. CDR1 is SGHVS, CDR2 FNYEAQ, per germline. The CDR3 runs 18 residues. Unmatched junction bases numbered 11, after V lost 1 base and J lost 5 bases.

The J gene is TRBJ2-2, the V gene TRBV4-1, with D maybe TRBD1 (6 bases). This CDR3 has 19 amino acids. Deletions cut 0 bases from V and 3 bases from J, with 20 bases between. Germline CDR1 MGHRA, CDR2 YSYEKL. This CDR3 is CASSQDRTVLNVYTGELFF. The CDR3 bases are TGCGCCAGCAGCCAAGATCGGACAGTTCTGAACGTTTACACCGGGGAGCTGTTTTTT.

In DNA form, the CDR3 reads TGTGCCAGCAGTTACGTGGGGCCCGGACAGCCCCAGCATTTT. It yields the protein CASSYVGPGQPQHF. This chain joins TRBV6-5 and TRBJ1-5; D possibly corresponds to TRBD1 (5 bases). This CDR3 contains 14 residues. Trimming shortened V by 2 bases and J by 7 bases, and 12 bases separated the two germline ends. Germline V CDR1 and CDR2: MNHEY, SVGAGI.

The chain employs TRBV6-5 and TRBJ1-4, with no clear D. The V end lost 6 bases, the J end lost 8 bases, and 16 bases lay between the germline ends. Germline CDR1 and CDR2: MNHEY and SVGAGI. The CDR3 sequence is 14 residues long. The CDR3 loop is CASRMTRTGEKLFF. The CDR3 DNA is TGTGCCAGCAGGATGACACGGACGGGAGAAAAACTGTTTTTT.